This is a list of T cell receptor beta chains from one sample in a study of Ad26.COV2.S vaccination and SARS-CoV-2 variants. Method: immunoSEQ multiplex PCR; TCRdb's copy keeps in-frame clones and lacks some. This sample has about 350,000 clones, with roughly 94% found just once. Sample: peripheral blood, taken after recovery from COVID-19. The receptors were gathered from a human donor who had recovered from COVID-19. The CDR3 runs from the conserved cysteine through the conserved F or W. Expanded clones are given a class, and other clones once, few, many or no size at all.

clone_size j_call v_call cdr3_aa
NA TRBJ1-5 TRBV10-3 CAISGGDGNQPQHF
NA TRBJ1-5 TRBV6-5 CASSYGVNQPQHF
NA TRBJ2-7 TRBV7-2 CASSLGGDRTYEQYF
few TRBJ2-7 TRBV4-1 CASSRSQRGSSYEQYF
NA TRBJ2-2 TRBV15 CATSRDRTNTGELFF
NA TRBJ2-1 TRBV7-6 CASSATGAHNEQFF
few TRBJ1-5 TRBV7-2 CASSLAGAFSNQPQHF
NA TRBJ2-5 TRBV5-4 CASSGQGAGETQYF
NA TRBJ2-5 TRBV2 CASTGAGGLGETQYF
NA TRBJ1-6 TRBV7-9 CASSFGQDNSPLHF
NA TRBJ2-2 TRBV27 CASSLWGANTGELFF
NA TRBJ1-6 TRBV2 CASTTTGNSPLHF
NA TRBJ1-2 TRBV7-9 CASSPRTVYGYTF
NA TRBJ2-5 TRBV9 CASSVGFGGGETQYF
NA TRBJ2-7 TRBV2 CASRGHVHEQYF
NA TRBJ1-6 TRBV11-3 CASSLGDRENSPLHF
once TRBJ1-2 TRBV27 CASSQKGHVYGYTF
once TRBJ1-6 TRBV4-1 CASSGQGKWKPLHF
NA TRBJ2-2 TRBV19 CASSIDLLGGELFF
NA TRBJ2-5 TRBV6-5 CASSYGTSGIETQYF
NA TRBJ1-2 TRBV4-3 CASSTDRAGYGYTF
once TRBJ1-2 TRBV6-5 CASSRGPRANYGYTF
NA TRBJ2-7 TRBV12-5 CASGLGDTWTDEQYF
NA TRBJ2-3 TRBV5-1 CASSLGTGNADTQYF
NA TRBJ1-2 TRBV4-2 CASSQAGEDYGYTF
once TRBJ2-7 TRBV18 CASSPGQGNVYEQYF
NA TRBJ2-2 TRBV19 CASSEQGNTGELFF
NA TRBJ2-5 TRBV6-2/TRBV6-3 CASSSDSDDTLTQYF
NA TRBJ2-7 TRBV10-3 CAISETGKGEQYF
many TRBJ1-6 TRBV2 CASGRMTGNSPLHF
NA TRBJ1-3 TRBV18 CASSPQRTGNTIYF
NA TRBJ2-7 TRBV6-2/TRBV6-3 CASSSRLAGLSYEQYF
NA TRBJ2-2 TRBV19 CASSPNRGATANTGKLFF
NA TRBJ1-2 TRBV12-5 CASGSGQHYGYTF
NA TRBJ2-2 TRBV5-4 CASSPGGANTGELFF
once TRBJ2-2 TRBV6-2/TRBV6-3 CASSYASPTGELFF
once TRBJ1-4 TRBV7-8 CASSLNNEKLFF
NA TRBJ1-3 TRBV9 CASSQGEGGNTIYF
NA TRBJ2-6 TRBV19 CASSIPGVGANVLTF
NA TRBJ1-2 TRBV5-1 CASSQAVGDGYTF
NA TRBJ1-2 TRBV29-1 CSVDRDYGYTF
NA TRBJ1-3 TRBV14 CASSRPEGEAIYSGNTIYF
NA TRBJ2-7 TRBV6-6 CASRTPRGSYEQYF
NA TRBJ2-1 TRBV13 CASSFPRPQQFF
few TRBJ2-7 TRBV2 CASREDSNSYEQYF
NA TRBJ1-2 TRBV7-9 CASSWDRAGGYTF
NA TRBJ2-5 TRBV13 CASSPRPGAETQYF
NA TRBJ2-7 TRBV5-5 CASSEREGPYYEQYF
NA TRBJ1-3 TRBV3-1/TRBV3-2 CASSQDPWVGRNTIYF
NA TRBJ1-5 TRBV27 CASSLVPQQPQHF
NA TRBJ2-6 TRBV19 CASMGFSGANVLTF
NA TRBJ2-5 TRBV13 CASSLVGVQETQYF
NA TRBJ1-2 TRBV5-1 CASSLDRDGYTF
NA TRBJ2-3 TRBV6-5 CASSLQGFTDTQYF
NA TRBJ2-3 TRBV19 CATKPKESTDTQYF
NA TRBJ1-6 TRBV27 CASSLSPRGGRDSPLHF
once TRBJ1-1 TRBV7-9 CASSIGQGVNTEAFF
NA TRBJ2-3 TRBV9 CASSFRGGTATDTQYF
NA TRBJ1-1 TRBV19 CASSDRVQAFF
NA TRBJ1-1 TRBV11-2 CASSPRGDRDTEAFF